Below are 32 T cell receptor beta chains sequenced from a single sample in a study of shared clonotypes between healthy human individuals (dated by TCRdb to about 2020). Receptors were amplified or captured by the immunoSEQ multiplex PCR assay. TCRdb took this table from immuneACCESS and kept in-frame rearrangements with V and J called. Such tables lack part of the clones; where checked against another copy, unresolved V genes explain under half of the gap, and the rest is unexplained. A total of 2 million to 2.5 million clones appear in this sample, around 95% of them only once. Over 0.1% of the sample rests with the top ten. Material: naive CD4+ T cells sorted from blood. The sample's cell subset or site label is to be understood as: CD45RA+ positively selected. These receptors were taken from a man between 18 and 35 years old in good health.

The V call is TRBV19, the J call TRBJ1-5, with 12 nucleotides matching TRBD1. The CDR3 is 15 amino acids. CDR1 LNHDA and CDR2 SQIVND come from the germline V gene (reference sequence). J gave up 6 bases and V 3 bases, and 3 bases lay outside the gene matches. CDR3 nucleotide sequence: TGTGCCAGTAGTATGGGGACAGGGGGCCTTCAGCCCCAGCATTTT. Translation: CASSMGTGGLQPQHF.

The chain is built from TRBV19 and TRBJ2-3, with 7 nucleotides matching TRBD1. This CDR3 has 15 amino acids. Trimming took 7 bases from V and 3 from J; bases not matched to a gene: 10. CDR1 and CDR2 (germline): LNHDA, SQIVND (reference sequence). In DNA form, the CDR3 reads TGTGCCAGTACGGTACAGGGGAAGAGGACAGATACGCAGTATTTT. Encoded protein: CASTVQGKRTDTQYF.

The CDR3 is CASSSGQGAIKNIQYF. CDR3 nucleotides: TGTGCCAGCAGCTCCGGACAGGGGGCCATCAAAAACATTCAGTACTTC. The V call is TRBV7-9, the J call TRBJ2-4, with 11 bases that match TRBD1. The germline gives CDR1 SEHNR, CDR2 FQNEAQ (reference sequence). The J segment lost 3 bases and the V segment lost 4 bases, leaving 5 bases of the junction unmatched. CDR3 length: 16 amino acids.

This chain joins TRBV15 and TRBJ1-4; maybe TRBD1 (6 bases). There are 16 residues in the CDR3. V gave up 8 bases and J gave up 7 bases, with 23 bases separating them. Germline-derived CDR1 and CDR2 are LNHNV and YYDKDF (reference sequence). The CDR3 DNA follows: TGTGCCACCGAGACAGGAGCCCGTGGGAGTGGTGAAAAACTGTTTTTT. Translated, it gives CATETGARGSGEKLFF.

The chain couples TRBV2 to TRBJ2-5; D remains unclear. The CDR3 contains 12 residues. Germline V gives CDR1 SNHLY, CDR2 FYNNEI. CDR3 DNA sequence: TGTGCTACCACGCGGACCCAAGAGACCCAGTACTTC. The encoded protein is CATTRTQETQYF.

The V gene is TRBV5-1, the J gene TRBJ1-2; 7 bases fit TRBD1. The V gene's germline CDR1 is SGHRS and CDR2 YFSETQ. Unmatched junction bases numbered 6, after V lost 3 bases and J lost 4 bases. CDR3 length equals 14 residues. The CDR3 is CASSYGQDTYGYTF. The CDR3 DNA sequence: TGCGCCAGCAGCTACGGACAGGACACCTATGGCTACACCTTC. The whole variable domain, filled in from reference TRBV5-1 and TRBJ1-2, reads KAGVTQTPRYLIKTRGQQVTLSCSPISGHRSVSWYQQTPGQGLQFLFEYFSETQRNKGNFPGRFSGRQFSNSRSEMNVSTLELGDSALYLCASSYGQDTYGYTFGSGTRLTVV.

The rearrangement joins TRBV27 to TRBJ1-5; TRBD1 is a possible D gene (5 bases). The V and J ends lost 10 bases and 0 bases respectively, with 13 bases between them. The CDR3 length is 14 residues. Germline CDR1 is MNHEY and CDR2 is SMNVEV (reference sequence). The CDR3 sequence: CATSAGRSNQPQHF. CDR3 bases: TGTGCCACCTCCGCGGGACGTAGCAATCAGCCCCAGCATTTT.

Here the CDR3 reads CASSIGTAPGNEQFF. The CDR3, as DNA: TGTGCCAGCAGCATTGGGACAGCTCCTGGCAATGAGCAGTTCTTC. The chain recombines TRBV7-9 with TRBJ2-1; 7 bases align to TRBD1. The trim removed 5 bases at V and 6 bases at J, leaving 10 bases unmatched. This CDR3 is 15 amino acids long. Germline V CDR1 and CDR2: SEHNR, FQNEAQ (reference sequence).

The chain employs TRBV5-4 and TRBJ1-2, with TRBD1 identical over 10 bases. Germline CDR1 SGHNT, CDR2 YYREEE (reference sequence). The CDR3 loop spans 14 amino acids. The junction had 5 bases not matched to a gene; V was cut back by 5 bases and J by 4 bases. CDR3 nucleotides: TGTGCCAGCAGAGTGACAGGGGGCGCCTATGGCTACACCTTC. Encoded protein: CASRVTGGAYGYTF.

The chain uses TRBV29-1 and TRBJ2-7; 14 bases line up with TRBD2. Germline V CDR1 and CDR2: SQVTM, ANQGSEA. The junction had 2 bases not matched to a gene; V was cut back by 1 base and J by 0 bases. This CDR3 is 16 amino acids long. The CDR3 DNA sequence: TGCAGCGTTGAAGGACTAGCGGGAGGGCTCTCCTACGAGCAGTACTTC. Translating gives CSVEGLAGGLSYEQYF.

Of note for this clone: This CDR3 is also generated by other DNA sequences in the sample. This chain links TRBV5-1 with TRBJ2-7; D remains ambiguous. Germline V gene lookup returns CDR1 SGHRS and CDR2 YFSETQ. The germline V and J ends were trimmed by 5 bases and 0 bases, with 6 bases remaining between them. CDR3 length: 12 amino acids. The CDR3 loop reads CASSGVSYEQYF. The CDR3 nucleotides are TGCGCCAGCAGTGGAGTCTCCTACGAGCAGTACTTC.

With regard to this clone: This sample includes further DNA sequences coding for the same CDR3. The chain employs TRBV2 and TRBJ2-2; D unclear. The CDR3 loop spans 14 amino acids. Between the trimmed V and J ends, which lost 7 bases and 2 bases, there was a span of 11 bases. Germline V gives CDR1 SNHLY, CDR2 FYNNEI. The DNA of the CDR3 is TGTGCCAGCATCCGTCAGGAAAACACCGGGGAGCTGTTTTTT. It is translated as CASIRQENTGELFF.

The rearrangement links TRBV30 to TRBJ1-2; 8 nucleotides match TRBD1. Germline-derived CDR1 and CDR2 are GTSNPN and SVGIG (reference sequence). There are 15 residues in the CDR3. With 4 bases clipped from V and 5 bases from J, the junction kept 12 bases outside the gene matches. DNA of the CDR3: TGTGCCTGGAACGCTTACGGACAGGGTCGTTATGGCTACACCTTC. The encoded protein is CAWNAYGQGRYGYTF. The full variable domain, completed using reference TRBV30 and TRBJ1-2, is SQTIHQWPATLVQPVGSPLSLECTVEGTSNPNLYWYRQAAGRGLQLLFYSVGIGQISSEVPQNLSASRPQDRQFILSSKKLLLSDSGFYLCAWNAYGQGRYGYTFGSGTRLTVV.

The rearrangement uses TRBV6-6 and TRBJ1-1, with D possibly TRBD1 on 6 matching bases. Germline-derived CDR1 and CDR2 are MNHNY and SVGAGI (reference sequence). The CDR3 spans 13 residues. Trimming shortened V by 8 bases and J by 1 base, and 11 bases separated the two germline ends. The CDR3 spells CASYLQGNTEAFF. The DNA of the CDR3 is TGTGCCAGCTACTTACAGGGGAACACTGAAGCTTTCTTT.

The rearrangement links TRBV5-1 to TRBJ2-1, with TRBD1 matching 7 bases. Germline V lookup: CDR1 SGHRS, CDR2 YFSETQ. The junction had 9 bases not matched to a gene; V was cut back by 0 bases and J by 6 bases. CDR3 length: 16 residues. CDR3 amino acids: CASSLVWDRESNEQFF. The CDR3 DNA follows: TGCGCCAGCAGCTTGGTGTGGGACAGAGAAAGCAATGAGCAGTTCTTC.

This clone was detected once. This rearrangement joins TRBV4-1 to TRBJ1-6, with TRBD1 matching 7 bases. CDR1 MGHRA and CDR2 YSYEKL come from the germline V gene. The CDR3 is 14 amino acids. The ends lost 6 bases at V and 4 bases at J; junction bases unmatched: 3. CDR3 sequence reads: CASSQDRYNSPLHF. The CDR3 nucleotides are TGCGCCAGCAGTCAGGACAGGTATAATTCACCCCTCCACTTT.

The rearrangement joins TRBV5-1 to TRBJ1-3; D is perhaps TRBD1 (5 bases). The CDR3 has 17 amino acids. V lost 1 base, J lost 0 bases, and 14 bases lay in between. Per germline, CDR1 SGHRS and CDR2 YFSETQ. CDR3 protein: CASSLSGESFSGNTIYF. CDR3 sequence (DNA): TGCGCCAGCAGCTTGTCGGGGGAATCATTCTCTGGAAACACCATATATTTT.

The chain combines TRBV18 with TRBJ2-5; tentative D call: TRBD1 (5 bases). Germline CDR1 is KGHSH and CDR2 is LQKENI. The CDR3 sequence is 14 residues long. Trimming took off 5 bases at V and 9 bases at J, with 19 bases between the two ends. The CDR3 DNA reads TGTGCCAGCTCATCGACAGTTAGTCAAGCGCCCCAGTACTTC. Amino acids: CASSSTVSQAPQYF.

To note about this clone: Other DNA variants within this sample encode the same CDR3. The V and J genes are TRBV5-1 and TRBJ1-1; D not resolved. CDR1 is SGHRS, CDR2 YFSETQ, per germline. V was cut by 0 bases and J by 4 bases, with 7 bases left in between. This CDR3 spans 13 amino acids. The CDR3 DNA reads TGCGCCAGCAGCTTGGGGGAGGGCACTGAAGCTTTCTTT. Translating gives CASSLGEGTEAFF. The full variable domain, in which reference TRBV5-1 and TRBJ1-1 provide the parts outside the CDR3, is KAGVTQTPRYLIKTRGQQVTLSCSPISGHRSVSWYQQTPGQGLQFLFEYFSETQRNKGNFPGRFSGRQFSNSRSEMNVSTLELGDSALYLCASSLGEGTEAFFGQGTRLTVV.

The chain joins TRBV27 to TRBJ2-2; the match to TRBD1 covers 12 bases. The V gene end was trimmed by 6 bases and the J gene end by 7 bases; junction bases not matched to a gene: 15. The CDR3 consists of 18 residues. Germline V CDR1 and CDR2: MNHEY, SMNVEV (reference sequence). The CDR3 nucleotides read TGTGCCAGCAGCCACACCTCAACTCGGGACAGGGGGCACGGGGAGCTGTTTTTT. It translates to CASSHTSTRDRGHGELFF.

The chain has TRBV5-4 and TRBJ1-5; the D is unclear. V was cut by 0 bases and J by 4 bases, with 5 bases left in between. This CDR3 comprises 13 residues. Germline V gene data show CDR1 as SGHNT and CDR2 as YYREEE (reference sequence). As DNA, the CDR3 is TGTGCCAGCAGCTTGGTGCCAAATCAGCCCCAGCATTTT. It is translated as CASSLVPNQPQHF.

This sequence joins TRBV6-5 and TRBJ1-4; D is perhaps TRBD1 (5 bases). The CDR3 sequence is 15 residues long. Trimming removed 7 bases from V and 2 bases from J, with 14 bases in between. The germline V gene encodes CDR1 MNHEY and CDR2 SVGAGI. CDR3 DNA sequence: TGTGCCAGCAAGGAGGGGTTTGGTACTAATGAAAAACTGTTTTTT. Translation gives CASKEGFGTNEKLFF.

This clone was observed a few times. Other DNA sequences in this sample translate to the same CDR3. The V call is TRBV4-3, the J call TRBJ1-4, with 7 bases matching TRBD1. V dropped 1 base and J dropped 4; count of bases not matched to a gene: 0. The CDR3 runs 14 residues. CDR1 is LGHNA and CDR2 is YSLEER in the germline V gene. The CDR3 loop reads CASSQGQGNEKLFF. The CDR3 nucleotides read TGCGCCAGCAGCCAAGGACAGGGTAATGAAAAACTGTTTTTT.

The V gene is TRBV6-5, the J gene TRBJ2-2; D remains ambiguous. V lost 8 bases and J lost 7, with 14 bases in between. There are 13 residues in the CDR3. The germline CDR1 and CDR2 sequences are MNHEY and SVGAGI. CDR3 sequence: CASRRVSGGELFF. CDR3 nucleotides: TGTGCCAGCCGACGTGTATCCGGCGGGGAGCTGTTTTTT.

The genes are TRBV19 and TRBJ1-5; D is unresolved. The germline V and J ends were trimmed by 7 bases and 6 bases, with 10 bases remaining between them. Germline V lookup: CDR1 LNHDA, CDR2 SQIVND (reference sequence). The CDR3 runs to 12 residues. The CDR3: CASMGLGQPQHF. CDR3 coding DNA: TGTGCCAGTATGGGCTTGGGTCAGCCCCAGCATTTT.

The chain combines TRBV10-3 with TRBJ2-3; 10 nucleotides line up with TRBD2. Germline V gives CDR1 ENHRY, CDR2 SYGVKD. CDR3 length equals 16 residues. V lost 7 bases to trimming and J lost 0 bases; unmatched junction nucleotides: 7. The CDR3 loop is CAIKERGGLSTDTQYF. CDR3 bases: TGTGCCATCAAGGAGCGGGGGGGACTTAGCACAGATACGCAGTATTTT.

The chain recombines TRBV30 with TRBJ2-1, with 8 bases aligning to TRBD2. Germline CDR1 GTSNPN, CDR2 SVGIG (reference sequence). This CDR3 has 17 amino acids. With V trimmed by 0 bases and J by 8 bases, 15 bases remained unmatched. The CDR3 bases are TGTGCCTGGAGTGTAGCCACCTCAGCGGGAGCTCGGGATGAGCAGTTCTTC. This codes for CAWSVATSAGARDEQFF.

For this clone: The sample contains more than one DNA sequence encoding this CDR3. The chain combines TRBV6-5 with TRBJ1-3; D is unresolved. The CDR3 has 13 residues. Trimming cost V 0 bases and J 4 bases, with 4 bases left between them. CDR1 MNHEY and CDR2 SVGAGI come from the germline V gene. The CDR3 DNA reads as TGTGCCAGCAGTTACTCGCTAGGAAACACCATATATTTT. Translation: CASSYSLGNTIYF.

The DNA for the CDR3 is TGCGCCAGCAGCCAAGCAAGCCTGATCACAGATACGCAGTATTTT. It specifies CASSQASLITDTQYF. The chain joins TRBV4-3 to TRBJ2-3; D is unresolved. The CDR3 has 15 residues. V was pared by 1 base and J by 2 bases, with 10 bases between. CDR1 and CDR2 from the germline V gene are LGHNA and YSLEER.

The rearrangement links TRBV7-9 to TRBJ1-6; D remains unclear. The CDR3 is 16 amino acids. CDR1 and CDR2 from the germline V gene are SEHNR and FQNEAQ (reference sequence). V lost 1 base and J 0 bases, leaving 7 bases between the germline ends. The CDR3 sequence: CASSLDQSSYNSPLHF. CDR3 nucleotide sequence: TGTGCCAGCAGCTTAGACCAGAGCTCCTATAATTCACCCCTCCACTTT.

V and J are TRBV30 and TRBJ2-2; perhaps TRBD2 as D (5 bases). The CDR3 is made up of 13 amino acids. CDR1 is GTSNPN, CDR2 SVGIG, per germline (reference sequence). The germline V and J ends were trimmed by 2 bases and 6 bases, with 10 bases remaining between them. The CDR3 loop reads CAWSTGKAGELFF. CDR3 nucleotide sequence: TGTGCCTGGAGTACCGGGAAAGCCGGGGAGCTGTTTTTT.

The V call is TRBV6-5, the J call TRBJ1-5; the D is unclear. Germline V gives CDR1 MNHEY, CDR2 SVGAGI. V lost 3 bases to trimming and J lost 0 bases, with 6 bases between them. There are 14 residues in the CDR3. CDR3 sequence reads: CASSYGDSNQPQHF. The CDR3 DNA reads as TGTGCCAGCAGTTATGGGGATAGCAATCAGCCCCAGCATTTT.